These T cell receptor beta chains were read from a single sample in a study of T cell changes during pregnancy in multiple sclerosis. Sequencing was performed with immunoSEQ multiplex PCR; in TCRdb, only in-frame clones are kept and a portion is missing. Of under 65,000 clones in the sample, about 94% were seen once. Sample: CD8+ T cells from peripheral blood mononuclear cells, taken in the third trimester of pregnancy. These receptors all come from a female donor with multiple sclerosis, enrolled in a pregnancy study. CDR3s include the opening cysteine and the closing phenylalanine or tryptophan. Fields, in order: CDR3 protein, CDR3 DNA, clone size, V gene, D gene, J gene. D genes are given only for firm matches. Part of the rows lack a size; the others show once, few, many or a class for expanded clones.

cdr3_aa: CASSLRGTGELFF
cdr3_nt: TGTGCCAGCAGTTTACGCGGGACCGGGGAGCTGTTTTTT
clone_size: .
v_call: TRBV27
d_call: .
j_call: TRBJ2-2

cdr3_aa: CASRDYRYQETQYF
cdr3_nt: TGTGCCAGCAGGGACTACAGGTACCAAGAGACCCAGTACTTC
clone_size: .
v_call: TRBV6-1
d_call: .
j_call: TRBJ2-5

cdr3_aa: CASSRRTGSGTEAFF
cdr3_nt: TGTGCCAGCAGCCGGCGGACAGGGTCGGGCACCGAAGCTTTCTTT
clone_size: .
v_call: TRBV11-2
d_call: TRBD1
j_call: TRBJ1-1

cdr3_aa: CASRPRSGALNEKLFF
cdr3_nt: TGTGCCAGCAGACCCCGGAGCGGGGCCCTAAATGAAAAACTGTTTTTT
clone_size: .
v_call: TRBV7-2
d_call: .
j_call: TRBJ1-4

cdr3_aa: CASSSPGQYEQYF
cdr3_nt: TGTGCCAGCAGCTCCCCCGGACAGTACGAGCAGTACTTC
clone_size: .
v_call: TRBV7-9
d_call: .
j_call: TRBJ2-7

cdr3_aa: CASSRGNTEAFF
cdr3_nt: TGTGCCAGCAGTCGGGGAAACACTGAAGCTTTCTTT
clone_size: .
v_call: TRBV13
d_call: .
j_call: TRBJ1-1

cdr3_aa: CASSSFVGLTNEKLFF
cdr3_nt: TGTGCCAGCAGCTCGTTCGTCGGACTGACAAATGAAAAACTGTTTTTT
clone_size: .
v_call: TRBV5-4
d_call: .
j_call: TRBJ1-4

cdr3_aa: CSVELAGKFYNEQFF
cdr3_nt: TGCAGCGTTGAGTTAGCGGGAAAGTTCTACAATGAGCAGTTCTTC
clone_size: .
v_call: TRBV29-1
d_call: TRBD2
j_call: TRBJ2-1

cdr3_aa: CASSQVGGGADYGYTF
cdr3_nt: TGCGCCAGCAGCCAAGTAGGCGGGGGCGCCGATTATGGCTACACCTTC
clone_size: .
v_call: TRBV4-1
d_call: .
j_call: TRBJ1-2

cdr3_aa: CASSFSSGTYEQYF
cdr3_nt: TGTGCCAGCAGCTTTTCTAGCGGCACCTACGAGCAGTACTTC
clone_size: .
v_call: TRBV11-2
d_call: TRBD2
j_call: TRBJ2-7

cdr3_aa: CASSSPVMNTEAFF
cdr3_nt: TGTGCCAGCAGCTCGCCGGTAATGAACACTGAAGCTTTCTTT
clone_size: .
v_call: TRBV5-6
d_call: .
j_call: TRBJ1-1

cdr3_aa: CAWSYREGSQPQHF
cdr3_nt: TGTGCCTGGAGTTACAGGGAGGGGAGCCAGCCCCAGCATTTT
clone_size: .
v_call: TRBV30
d_call: .
j_call: TRBJ1-5

cdr3_aa: CASSWQVSSYEQYF
cdr3_nt: TGTGCCAGCAGTTGGCAGGTGAGCTCCTACGAGCAGTACTTC
clone_size: .
v_call: TRBV27
d_call: .
j_call: TRBJ2-7

cdr3_aa: CASSVAAGAGSDEQFF
cdr3_nt: TGTGCCAGCAGTGTGGCAGCGGGAGCAGGTAGCGATGAGCAGTTCTTC
clone_size: few
v_call: TRBV6-4
d_call: TRBD2
j_call: TRBJ2-1

cdr3_aa: CASSLYPGQGGTEAFF
cdr3_nt: TGTGCCAGCAGTTTATATCCCGGACAGGGGGGAACTGAAGCTTTCTTT
clone_size: .
v_call: TRBV27
d_call: TRBD1
j_call: TRBJ1-1

cdr3_aa: CASSPGLPFPYEQYF
cdr3_nt: TGTGCCAGCAGCCCGGGACTCCCATTCCCCTACGAGCAGTACTTC
clone_size: .
v_call: TRBV7-9
d_call: .
j_call: TRBJ2-7

cdr3_aa: CASSLTAGTGGQNEQFF
cdr3_nt: TGTGCCAGTAGCCTTACTGCCGGGACAGGGGGGCAAAATGAGCAGTTCTTC
clone_size: .
v_call: TRBV19
d_call: TRBD1
j_call: TRBJ2-1

cdr3_aa: CASSSRTSGSDEQFF
cdr3_nt: TGTGCCAGCAGTTCTCGGACTAGCGGGAGCGATGAGCAGTTCTTC
clone_size: .
v_call: TRBV6-1
d_call: TRBD2
j_call: TRBJ2-1

cdr3_aa: CATSTSERENGGEQYF
cdr3_nt: TGTGCCACCAGCACTTCCGAGCGGGAGAACGGAGGCGAGCAGTACTTC
clone_size: .
v_call: TRBV15
d_call: TRBD2
j_call: TRBJ2-7

cdr3_aa: CASSTVPRDRDNEQFF
cdr3_nt: TGTGCCAGCAGCACCGTACCCCGGGACAGGGACAATGAGCAGTTCTTC
clone_size: .
v_call: TRBV21-1
d_call: .
j_call: TRBJ2-1

cdr3_aa: CASSIGLSYEQYF
cdr3_nt: TGTGCCAGTAGTATTGGACTCTCCTACGAGCAGTACTTC
clone_size: .
v_call: TRBV19
d_call: .
j_call: TRBJ2-7

cdr3_aa: CASSQDPAETSYNEQFF
cdr3_nt: TGCGCCAGCAGCCAAGACCCCGCGGAAACCTCCTACAATGAGCAGTTCTTC
clone_size: .
v_call: TRBV4-3
d_call: .
j_call: TRBJ2-1

cdr3_aa: CASSSSGRANEQYF
cdr3_nt: TGTGCCAGCAGTTCTAGCGGGAGGGCCAACGAGCAGTACTTC
clone_size: .
v_call: TRBV27
d_call: TRBD2
j_call: TRBJ2-7

cdr3_aa: CASSLVELGRAKYEQYF
cdr3_nt: TGTGCCAGCAGCTTAGTGGAACTCGGGAGGGCCAAGTACGAGCAGTACTTC
clone_size: .
v_call: TRBV13
d_call: TRBD2
j_call: TRBJ2-7

cdr3_aa: CSGQEEDRIYYGYTF
cdr3_nt: TGCAGCGGACAAGAGGAGGACAGGATCTACTATGGCTACACCTTC
clone_size: .
v_call: TRBV29-1
d_call: TRBD1
j_call: TRBJ1-2

cdr3_aa: CAITRTSGVNTGELFF
cdr3_nt: TGTGCCATCACCCGGACTAGCGGGGTGAACACCGGGGAGCTGTTTTTT
clone_size: .
v_call: TRBV10-3
d_call: TRBD2
j_call: TRBJ2-2

cdr3_aa: CASRGLGNTEAFF
cdr3_nt: TGTGCCAGCAGGGGGCTCGGGAACACTGAAGCTTTCTTT
clone_size: .
v_call: TRBV27
d_call: .
j_call: TRBJ1-1

cdr3_aa: CASSVGGGGDTQYF
cdr3_nt: TGTGCCAGCAGCGTGGGGGGGGGAGGAGATACGCAGTATTTT
clone_size: .
v_call: TRBV9
d_call: TRBD2
j_call: TRBJ2-3

cdr3_aa: CASSFARQGFTYEQYF
cdr3_nt: TGTGCCAGCAGCTTTGCCAGACAGGGGTTTACCTACGAGCAGTACTTC
clone_size: once
v_call: TRBV28
d_call: TRBD1
j_call: TRBJ2-7

cdr3_aa: CASSLEEDSSNTGELFF
cdr3_nt: TGTGCCAGCAGCTTAGAGGAGGACAGCTCGAACACCGGGGAGCTGTTTTTT
clone_size: .
v_call: TRBV11-3
d_call: .
j_call: TRBJ2-2

cdr3_aa: CASSQEERGLYGYTF
cdr3_nt: TGCGCCAGCAGCCAAGAGGAGAGGGGGCTCTATGGCTACACCTTC
clone_size: .
v_call: TRBV4-1
d_call: TRBD1
j_call: TRBJ1-2

cdr3_aa: CSVGPTGWEQFF
cdr3_nt: TGCAGCGTTGGGCCTACAGGGTGGGAGCAGTTCTTC
clone_size: few
v_call: TRBV29-1
d_call: .
j_call: TRBJ2-1

cdr3_aa: CASSLTEAFF
cdr3_nt: TGTGCCAGCAGTCTAACTGAAGCTTTCTTT
clone_size: .
v_call: TRBV28
d_call: .
j_call: TRBJ1-1

cdr3_aa: CAWTSWGEWGPLHF
cdr3_nt: TGTGCCTGGACCAGCTGGGGAGAATGGGGACCCCTCCACTTT
clone_size: .
v_call: TRBV30
d_call: .
j_call: TRBJ1-6

cdr3_aa: CASSQEAGTSELFF
cdr3_nt: TGTGCCAGCAGCCAAGAAGCAGGTACGTCGGAGCTGTTTTTT
clone_size: .
v_call: TRBV4-2
d_call: .
j_call: TRBJ2-2

cdr3_aa: CAWSYTENTEAFF
cdr3_nt: TGTGCCTGGAGTTATACAGAGAACACTGAAGCTTTCTTT
clone_size: few
v_call: TRBV30
d_call: .
j_call: TRBJ1-1

cdr3_aa: CASSSGLDEQYF
cdr3_nt: TGCGCCAGCAGCTCAGGACTAGACGAGCAGTACTTC
clone_size: .
v_call: TRBV5-1
d_call: TRBD2
j_call: TRBJ2-7

cdr3_aa: CASSLPDRGYEQFF
cdr3_nt: TGTGCCAGCAGCTTACCCGACAGGGGATATGAGCAGTTCTTC
clone_size: .
v_call: TRBV7-6
d_call: TRBD1
j_call: TRBJ2-1

cdr3_aa: CASSLAINEQFF
cdr3_nt: TGCGCCAGCAGCTTGGCCATTAATGAGCAGTTCTTC
clone_size: .
v_call: TRBV5-1
d_call: .
j_call: TRBJ2-1

cdr3_aa: CASASTGFYNEQFF
cdr3_nt: TGTGCCAGTGCATCGACAGGGTTCTACAATGAGCAGTTCTTC
clone_size: .
v_call: TRBV6-1
d_call: TRBD1
j_call: TRBJ2-1